This TCR beta chain was sequenced in a study of technical replicates of blood from several donors. Assay: immunoSEQ multiplex PCR; the TCRdb copy retains only in-frame clones and omits some. The data hold some 68,000 clones, with around nine tenths observed a single time. V lost 7 bases to trimming and J lost 0 bases; unmatched junction nucleotides: 3. The CDR3 is 13 amino acids. Per the germline V gene, CDR1 is SQVTM and CDR2 is ANQGSEA. The sequence derives from a human donor in good health. The sample taken for sequencing was T cells isolated from PBMCs. This chain joins TRBV29-1 and TRBJ1-1; 9 bases fit TRBD1. The CDR3 is CSGRQGVNTEAFF. DNA for the CDR3: TGCAGCGGTAGACAGGGGGTGAACACTGAAGCTTTCTTT.